These 20 T cell receptor beta chains came from one sample sequenced in a study of regulatory and conventional T cells in RAG deficiency (dated by TCRdb to about 2017). Receptor libraries were prepared by the immunoSEQ multiplex PCR assay. In TCRdb, the immuneACCESS table is reduced to in-frame sequences with V and J assigned. These tables do not hold every clone; where another copy was compared, an unresolved V gene accounts for under half, and the others remain unexplained. This sample lists 7,000 to 9,500 clones; approximately 96% were detected once. The top ten constitute more than 1.4% of the sample. Before genomic DNA extraction, conventional CD4+ T cells were purified from blood as CD25-low CD127-high cells. Source material: CD4+ effector T cells sorted from blood. The source of these receptors is a human donor with RAG deficiency presenting as severe combined immunodeficiency.

CDR3 bases: TGTGCCAGCAGTTCAGACAGCCCGGTACCCTACGAGCAGTACTTC. Translated: CASSSDSPVPYEQYF. The genes are TRBV6-5 and TRBJ2-7; D is perhaps TRBD1 (5 bases). The germline CDR1 and CDR2 sequences are MNHEY and SVGAGI. The ends were cut back, 4 bases at V and 2 bases at J, with 15 bases in the middle. CDR3 length: 15 amino acids.

V gene TRBV18 combines with J gene TRBJ2-5; D is unclear. This CDR3 spans 14 amino acids. The V end lost 3 bases, the J end lost 1 base, and 9 bases lay between the germline ends. Germline CDR1 reads KGHSH; CDR2 reads LQKENI. DNA of the CDR3: TGTGCCAGCTCACCGAACTCAGTCCAAGAGACCCAGTACTTC. This gives the protein CASSPNSVQETQYF.

This clone was recorded once. This chain links TRBV5-4 with TRBJ2-1, with TRBD1 identical over 7 bases. V lost 4 bases to trimming and J lost 3 bases; unmatched junction nucleotides: 4. The CDR3 runs to 14 residues. Germline assignment: CDR1 SGHNT and CDR2 YYREEE (reference sequence). The CDR3: CASSLRTGYNEQFF. The CDR3 bases are TGTGCCAGCAGCCTGAGGACAGGCTACAATGAGCAGTTCTTC.

This chain connects TRBV2 to TRBJ2-2; possibly TRBD1 for D (6 bases). The V gene's germline CDR1 is SNHLY and CDR2 FYNNEI. The CDR3 totals 14 residues. The V end lost 2 bases, the J end lost 6 bases, and 10 bases lay between the germline ends. CDR3: CASSEQGKSGELFF. CDR3 nucleotide sequence: TGTGCCAGCAGTGAACAGGGGAAATCCGGGGAGCTGTTTTTT.

The rearrangement joins TRBV7-9 to TRBJ2-5; D may be TRBD2 (5 bases). CDR1 and CDR2 (germline): SEHNR, FQNEAQ (reference sequence). Trimming shortened V by 2 bases and J by 5 bases, and 9 bases separated the two germline ends. The CDR3 spans 13 residues. The CDR3 loop is CASSLWERETQYF. CDR3 sequence (DNA): TGTGCCAGCAGCTTATGGGAGAGGGAGACCCAGTACTTC.

The chain combines TRBV9 with TRBJ2-2; D may be TRBD1 (8 bases). Germline assignment: CDR1 SGDLS and CDR2 YYNGEE. The CDR3 is 15 amino acids. CDR3 residues: CATAQGEGRAGELFF. CDR3 sequence (DNA): TGTGCAACCGCACAGGGGGAGGGACGGGCCGGGGAGCTGTTTTTT.

This chain connects TRBV9 to TRBJ2-3, with D possibly being TRBD1 (6 bases). CDR1 and CDR2 (germline): SGDLS, YYNGEE. V shed 1 base and J shed 9 bases, with 15 bases lying between them. The CDR3 contains 14 residues. Written as DNA, the CDR3 is TGTGCCAGCAGCGTAAGGGGGACGGCTGACACGCAGTATTTT. Protein: CASSVRGTADTQYF.

This clone was detected only a few times. The J gene is TRBJ2-2, the V gene TRBV25-1, with a tentative D call TRBD2 (5 bases). V was pared by 0 bases and J by 7 bases, with 9 bases between. CDR1 and CDR2 from the germline V gene are MGHDK and SYGVNS. The length of the CDR3 is 14 residues. The CDR3 DNA follows: TGTGCCAGCAGTGAATATGGGAGTGTCGGGGAGCTGTTTTTT. Protein: CASSEYGSVGELFF.

V and J are TRBV7-8 and TRBJ2-7; D might be TRBD1 (5 bases). Germline CDR1 is SGHVS and CDR2 is FQNEAQ. V lost 0 bases to trimming and J lost 6 bases, with 9 bases between them. The CDR3 length is 13 residues. The CDR3 region has the DNA TGTGCCAGCAGCTTAGCAGGGGTTGGCGAGCAGTACTTC. Its protein product is CASSLAGVGEQYF.

This clone appeared once. The chain carries TRBV20-1 and TRBJ2-7; D is uncertain. The CDR3 consists of 11 residues. CDR1 is DFQATT and CDR2 is SNEGSKA in the germline V gene (reference sequence). V was cut by 2 bases and J by 4 bases, with 6 bases left in between. Written as DNA, the CDR3 is TGCAGTGCTAGATCTCTATACGAGCAGTACTTC. It is translated as CSARSLYEQYF.

The chain combines TRBV7-9 with TRBJ2-5; D is unresolved. CDR1 and CDR2 (germline): SEHNR, FQNEAQ (reference sequence). The CDR3 is made up of 12 amino acids. Trimming stripped 3 bases from V and 4 bases from J, with 6 bases between. The CDR3 nucleotides read TGTGCCAGCAGCTTTATAAGAGAGACCCAGTACTTC. Protein product: CASSFIRETQYF.

This sequence joins TRBV7-9 and TRBJ2-3; maybe TRBD2 (6 bases). The V end lost 1 base, the J end lost 1 base, and 9 bases lay between the germline ends. This CDR3 region has 15 residues. Germline V gene lookup returns CDR1 SEHNR and CDR2 FQNEAQ (reference sequence). This CDR3 reads CASSLGGVRTDTQYF. As DNA, the CDR3 is TGTGCCAGCAGCTTAGGGGGGGTACGCACAGATACGCAGTATTTT.

The gene calls are TRBV15 and TRBJ2-7, with D maybe TRBD2 (6 bases). From germline, CDR1 is LNHNV and CDR2 YYDKDF (reference sequence). This CDR3 comprises 14 residues. V was trimmed by 0 bases and J by 7 bases, leaving 13 bases between them. The DNA of the CDR3 is TGTGCCACCAGCAGAGATTGGTGGGGGGAAGAGCAGTACTTC. Translation gives CATSRDWWGEEQYF.

V and J are TRBV5-1 and TRBJ2-3; 8 bases map to TRBD1. The CDR3 totals 14 residues. Per germline, CDR1 SGHRS and CDR2 YFSETQ. Losses at the gene ends were 1 base for V and 8 bases for J; bases not matched to a gene: 6. In DNA form, the CDR3 reads TGCGCCAGCAGCTTGCGTGGGGACAGGTTTACGCAGTATTTT. Residues: CASSLRGDRFTQYF. Combining the CDR3 with reference TRBV5-1 and TRBJ2-3 gives the whole variable domain KAGVTQTPRYLIKTRGQQVTLSCSPISGHRSVSWYQQTPGQGLQFLFEYFSETQRNKGNFPGRFSGRQFSNSRSEMNVSTLELGDSALYLCASSLRGDRFTQYFGPGTRLTVL.

The chain is built from TRBV7-2 and TRBJ2-3, with 10 positions matching TRBD1. There are 15 residues in the CDR3. CDR1 SGHTA and CDR2 FQGNSA come from the germline V gene. Losses at the gene ends were 5 bases for V and 3 bases for J; bases not matched to a gene: 5. The DNA for the CDR3 is TGTGCCAGCAGCCGTGGACAGGGGGGAACAGATACGCAGTATTTT. This sequence encodes CASSRGQGGTDTQYF.

This chain uses TRBV5-4 with TRBJ2-2, with 8 bases identical to TRBD2. This CDR3 contains 13 residues. CDR1 SGHNT and CDR2 YYREEE come from the germline V gene (reference sequence). The ends lost 4 bases at V and 5 bases at J; junction bases unmatched: 1. In nucleotides, the CDR3 is TGTGCCAGCAGCGGCGGGAGGACCGGGGAGCTGTTTTTT. It translates to CASSGGRTGELFF.

This sequence joins TRBV20-1 and TRBJ2-5; D possibly corresponds to TRBD1 (6 bases). The CDR3 sequence is 11 residues long. From germline, CDR1 is DFQATT and CDR2 SNEGSKA (reference sequence). V lost 6 bases and J 7 bases, leaving 12 bases between the germline ends. The DNA of the CDR3 is TGCAGTGCCAAGGGGGAAGGGACCCAGTACTTC. It is translated as CSAKGEGTQYF.

The chain joins TRBV18 to TRBJ2-7; 8 bases are a match to TRBD1. This CDR3 is 13 amino acids long. V lost 4 bases to trimming and J lost 2 bases; unmatched junction nucleotides: 1. The germline CDR1 and CDR2 sequences are KGHSH and LQKENI. The CDR3 sequence: CASSRTGPYEQYF. In nucleotides, the CDR3 is TGTGCCAGCTCACGGACAGGGCCCTACGAGCAGTACTTC.

The V call is TRBV5-1, the J call TRBJ1-1; D is unresolved. Trimming removed 2 bases from V and 2 bases from J, with 10 bases in between. This CDR3 is built from 14 residues. Germline V gene sequence: CDR1 SGHRS, CDR2 YFSETQ. The CDR3 is CASSLTPANTEAFF. The DNA for the CDR3 is TGCGCCAGCAGCTTAACACCAGCCAACACTGAAGCTTTCTTT.

The chain couples TRBV19 to TRBJ2-1, with 11 bases fitting TRBD1. Germline V gene sequence: CDR1 LNHDA, CDR2 SQIVND (reference sequence). V gave up 6 bases and J gave up 12 bases; unmatched junction bases: 7. The CDR3 is 13 residues long. The CDR3 DNA is TGTGCCAGTAGGGACAGGGGGCCGATAGGGCAGTTCTTC. Residues: CASRDRGPIGQFF.